Each of the 19 T cell receptor beta chains below was sequenced from the same sample in a study of blood T cell repertoires in COVID-19. Measured with immunoSEQ multiplex PCR; TCRdb has only the in-frame clones, and not every one. The sample has tens of thousands of clones, 86% seen once. What was sequenced was peripheral blood. The receptors come from a man aged 50 or older with active COVID-19.

This clone has a single count. The chain combines TRBV19 with TRBJ1-4; TRBD1 matches 11 bases. The ends lost 5 bases at V and 7 bases at J; junction bases unmatched: 6. Germline values: CDR1 LNHDA, CDR2 SQIVND (reference sequence). CDR3 length equals 15 residues. The CDR3: CASSHRTGGGEKLFF. The CDR3 bases are TGTGCCAGTAGTCATCGGACAGGGGGCGGTGAAAAACTGTTTTTT.

In nucleotides, the CDR3 is TGTGCCAGCAGCTCCACGGCTAGCCCAAATGAGCAGTTCTTC. Residues: CASSSTASPNEQFF. This chain connects TRBV7-7 to TRBJ2-1; maybe TRBD2 (5 bases). The ends were cut back, 4 bases at V and 7 bases at J, with 14 bases in the middle. The CDR3 sequence is 14 residues long. The germline gives CDR1 SSHAT, CDR2 FNYEAQ (reference sequence).

The chain couples TRBV10-3 to TRBJ2-2; the D gene is possibly TRBD1 (6 bases). The CDR3 consists of 15 residues. The V gene lost 3 bases and the J gene lost 4 bases, with 12 bases spanning the gap. CDR1 and CDR2 from the germline V gene are ENHRY and SYGVKD. The CDR3 here is CAISDQQGFTGELFF. CDR3 coding DNA: TGTGCCATCAGTGACCAACAGGGATTCACCGGGGAGCTGTTTTTT.

This clone has a handful of counts. V usage is TRBV12-5 and J usage is TRBJ2-3; D unclear. The germline V gene encodes CDR1 LGHNT and CDR2 FRNRAP. The CDR3 length is 11 residues. V lost 4 bases, J lost 4 bases, and 3 bases lay in between. The CDR3 region has the DNA TGTGCTAGTGGTTCGTCAGATACGCAGTATTTT. Its translation: CASGSSDTQYF.

The gene calls are TRBV4-3 and TRBJ2-6; no definite D call. V was shortened by 3 bases and J by 2 bases, with 2 bases between the two germline ends. CDR3 length equals 13 residues. CDR1 and CDR2 (germline): LGHNA, YSLEER. The CDR3 sequence: CASSHAGANVLTF. In nucleotides, the CDR3 is TGCGCCAGCAGCCACGCTGGGGCCAACGTCCTGACTTTC.

The chain carries TRBV19 and TRBJ2-3; 9 bases are a match to TRBD1. Per germline, CDR1 LNHDA and CDR2 SQIVND (reference sequence). V lost 3 bases, J lost 6 bases, and 7 bases stayed unmatched. The CDR3 totals 15 residues. The CDR3, as DNA: TGTGCCAGTAGTATTCTGGGACAGGGTATCGATACGCAGTATTTT. Its translation is CASSILGQGIDTQYF.

This clone was recorded once. The V call is TRBV27, the J call TRBJ1-6, with 12 positions matching TRBD1. The CDR3 is 18 residues long. Germline V gene lookup returns CDR1 MNHEY and CDR2 SMNVEV (reference sequence). V was clipped by 6 bases and J by 6 bases; unmatched bases: 12. The CDR3 protein is CASSGTGGLTLLNSPLHF. The DNA for the CDR3 is TGTGCCAGCAGCGGGACAGGGGGCCTCACCCTTCTTAATTCACCCCTCCACTTT.

The V call is TRBV21-1, the J call TRBJ1-5; the table calls TRBD1, which could not be checked here. TRBV21-1 represents a pseudogene. There are 15 residues in the CDR3. This CDR3 reads CASSKEQVSNQPQHF. In nucleotides, the CDR3 is TGTGCCAGCAGCAAAGAACAGGTTAGCAATCAGCCCCAGCATTTT.

The rearrangement links TRBV23-1 to TRBJ1-2, with unresolved D. TRBV23-1 is known as an ORF, though its function is uncertain. Trimming removed 2 bases from V and 4 bases from J, with 14 bases in between. This CDR3 spans 15 amino acids. The CDR3 sequence: CASSQKGGIVYGYTF. The DNA of the CDR3 is TGCGCCAGCAGTCAAAAGGGAGGAATAGTCTATGGCTACACCTTC.

The chain carries TRBV20-1 and TRBJ2-7, with D unclear. The germline gives CDR1 DFQATT, CDR2 SNEGSKA (reference sequence). Trimming took 0 bases from V and 4 from J, leaving 4 bases between them. The CDR3 is 11 amino acids. DNA for the CDR3: TGCAGTGCTAGAGATAAATACGAGCAGTACTTC. This encodes CSARDKYEQYF.

This clone was seen just once. This chain links TRBV2 with TRBJ2-3; 9 positions agree with TRBD2. Trimming at V came to 11 bases and at J to 1 base, leaving 1 base not matched to a gene. The CDR3 length is 12 residues. Germline values: CDR1 SNHLY, CDR2 FYNNEI. The CDR3 here is CAASGGTDTQYF. The CDR3 DNA reads as TGTGCCGCTAGCGGGGGCACAGATACGCAGTATTTT. Using reference TRBV2 and TRBJ2-3 for the parts outside the CDR3, the full variable domain is EPEVTQTPSHQVTQMGQEVILRCVPISNHLYFYWYRQILGQKVEFLVSFYNNEISEKSEIFDDQFSVERPDGSNFTLKIRSTKLEDSAMYFCAASGGTDTQYFGPGTRLTVL.

The rearrangement uses TRBV19 and TRBJ1-2, with 9 bases that match TRBD1. The CDR3 contains 15 residues. CDR1 and CDR2 from the germline V gene are LNHDA and SQIVND (reference sequence). V dropped 4 bases and J dropped 4; count of bases not matched to a gene: 7. In DNA form, the CDR3 reads TGTGCCAGTAGTACCTCCGGGACAGGGATCTATGGCTACACCTTC. It is translated as CASSTSGTGIYGYTF.

J is TRBJ2-1 and V is TRBV6-2 or TRBV6-3, with TRBD2 matching 10 bases. The CDR3 covers 13 residues. CDR1 is MNHEY and CDR2 is SVGEGT in the germline V gene. The J segment lost 15 bases and the V segment lost 4 bases, leaving 9 bases of the junction unmatched. The CDR3 loop is CASSFISGGAAFF. The CDR3 bases are TGTGCCAGCAGTTTCATAAGCGGGGGGGCAGCGTTCTTC.

This chain joins TRBV6-5 and TRBJ1-1; 9 bases match TRBD1. Germline assignment: CDR1 MNHEY and CDR2 SVGAGI. This CDR3 has 13 residues. The V and J ends lost 6 bases and 5 bases, in that order; junction bases with no gene match: 4. The CDR3 sequence: CASRTTGGTEAFF. The CDR3 DNA is TGTGCCAGCAGGACGACAGGGGGGACTGAAGCTTTCTTT.

V and J are TRBV11-2 and TRBJ1-5; unclear D gene. V was pared by 0 bases and J by 7 bases, with 7 bases between. The CDR3 has 13 amino acids. Germline values: CDR1 SGHAT, CDR2 FQNNGV. The CDR3 is CASSLERGQPQHF. As DNA, the CDR3 is TGTGCCAGCAGCTTAGAGAGAGGACAGCCCCAGCATTTT.

The chain uses TRBV29-1 and TRBJ2-7, with a weak D call TRBD1 (5 bases). V was clipped by 0 bases and J by 6 bases, with 15 bases between them. CDR1 and CDR2 (germline): SQVTM, ANQGSEA. CDR3 size: 14 residues. CDR3 sequence (DNA): TGCAGCGTTGAAGATCCGACAGTTGTCGGCGAGCAGTACTTC. It encodes CSVEDPTVVGEQYF.

The chain employs TRBV27 and TRBJ1-5; D uncertain. Germline V CDR1 and CDR2: MNHEY, SMNVEV (reference sequence). The ends were cut back, 5 bases at V and 6 bases at J, with 8 bases in the middle. The CDR3 is made up of 12 amino acids. CDR3 nucleotide sequence: TGTGCCAGCAGTCCTACGGGTCAGCCCCAGCATTTT. Encoded protein: CASSPTGQPQHF.

The chain joins TRBV18 to TRBJ1-2; D is ambiguous. The V end lost 4 bases, the J end lost 3 bases, and 12 bases lay between the germline ends. CDR3 size: 14 residues. Germline assignment: CDR1 KGHSH and CDR2 LQKENI. The CDR3 region has the DNA TGTGCCAGCTCACAAGCGGTGCGGGACTATGGCTACACCTTC. Translated: CASSQAVRDYGYTF.

The rearrangement links TRBV4-1 to TRBJ2-5; 7 bases are shared with TRBD1. V trimming: 4 bases; J trimming: 2 bases; junction bases outside the gene matches: 1. The CDR3 totals 13 residues. CDR1 is MGHRA and CDR2 is YSYEKL in the germline V gene. The CDR3 DNA reads TGCGCCAGCAGCCGGGGACAGCAAGAGACCCAGTACTTC. Encoded protein: CASSRGQQETQYF.